A selection of T cell receptor beta chains follows, all from one sample in a study of OX40 agonist ivuxolimab in advanced cancers. Profiled with immunoSEQ multiplex PCR; TCRdb holds only in-frame clones, not every one. The data show tens of thousands of clones, with 80% to 85% seen just once and over 4% held by the top ten. The specimen was CD4+ or CD8+ T cells sorted from blood, collected in a trial of the OX40 agonist ivuxolimab. All receptors come from an adult with an advanced solid tumor such as melanoma, head and neck, liver or kidney cancer. The CDR3 runs from the conserved cysteine through the conserved F or W. The D gene is left open where the match is weak. Clone size appears in some rows only: once, few, many, or a class for an expanded clone.

V	size	J	D	CDR3	DNA
TRBV4-1	.	TRBJ2-7	.	CASSQDLAGAYEQYF	TGCGCCAGCAGCCAAGATCTGGCAGGAGCCTACGAGCAGTACTTC
TRBV5-6	.	TRBJ1-2	.	CASSLVGPSGGYTF	TGTGCCAGCAGCCTGGTGGGACCTTCGGGTGGCTACACCTTC
TRBV4-1	.	TRBJ2-1	.	CASSPYQGSSGEQFF	TGCGCCAGCAGCCCATACCAGGGGAGCTCTGGTGAGCAGTTCTTC
TRBV6-1	.	TRBJ2-2	.	CASIRARRTGELFF	TGTGCCAGCATCAGGGCCAGAAGAACCGGGGAGCTGTTTTTT
TRBV5-6	.	TRBJ2-7	.	CASSWYVGPTYEQYF	TGTGCCAGCAGCTGGTACGTAGGCCCAACCTACGAGCAGTACTTC
TRBV7-3	once	TRBJ2-1	.	CASSPGIATYNEQFF	TGTGCCAGCAGCCCGGGAATAGCAACCTACAATGAGCAGTTCTTC
TRBV6-1	.	TRBJ2-7	.	CASSEAMRVYEQYF	TGTGCCAGCAGTGAAGCGATGAGGGTCTACGAGCAGTACTTC
TRBV29-1	.	TRBJ1-1	TRBD1	CSAVTGSNTEAFF	TGCAGCGCGGTGACAGGGAGTAACACTGAAGCTTTCTTT
TRBV7-9	few	TRBJ2-1	.	CASSPPPGLHNEQFF	TGTGCCAGCAGCCCACCTCCGGGACTCCACAATGAGCAGTTCTTC
TRBV7-2	.	TRBJ2-5	TRBD1	CASSPGDRVKTQYF	TGTGCCAGCAGCCCCGGGGACAGGGTTAAGACCCAGTACTTC
TRBV6-5	.	TRBJ2-7	.	CASSYNSEQYF	TGTGCCAGCAGTTACAATAGCGAGCAGTACTTC
TRBV7-3	once	TRBJ2-7	TRBD2	CASSPMGREGIDEQYF	TGTGCCAGCAGCCCCATGGGTCGGGAGGGGATTGACGAGCAGTACTTC
TRBV7-7	.	TRBJ2-3	.	CASSLGGERTDTQYF	TGTGCTAGCAGCTTAGGTGGAGAGCGCACAGATACGCAGTATTTT
TRBV4-1	few	TRBJ2-2	TRBD2	CASSRGLAGGRSGELFF	TGCGCCAGCAGCCGAGGACTAGCGGGAGGGCGATCCGGGGAGCTGTTTTTT
TRBV7-9	.	TRBJ2-3	.	CASSLVRLETDTQYF	TGTGCCAGCAGCTTAGTACGTTTGGAGACAGATACGCAGTATTTT